Included here is one TCR beta chain sequence, with context. Its antigen is unknown. Base qualities are not provided; no much larger clone lies one nucleotide away. TCRbeta CDR3 regions were amplified from genomic DNA using the immunoSEQ Assay, a bias-controlled multiplex PCR. The paper's processing steps were these. The number of nucleated cells in each sample was estimated by amplification of reference gene primers within the assay. To quantify the absolute abundance of each unique TCRbeta CDR3 rearrangement, sequence reads were collapsed and filtered. Productive Simpson clonality was computed per sample as the square root of Simpson's diversity index over productive rearrangements. Here the immuneACCESS table is served through TCRdb, limited to in-frame sequences with V and J called. Missing clones are a known gap in these copies; in checked studies unresolved V genes cover under half, and the rest lacks a known reason. The DNA was the basis for D and trimming; V, J and clone size are from that table. A total of over 120,000 clones appear in this sample, approximately 90% of them only once. The ten largest clones represent about 2.9% of the sample.

This entry belongs to a study of blood T cell repertoires in COVID-19 (dated by TCRdb to about 2020). Looking at the study overall: Collaborator samples came from the United States, Italy and Spain and covered acute and convalescent phases of COVID-19. Nearly every sample came with metadata listing a de-identified subject ID, COVID-19 status, age in years and sex. The prospective study material was composed of cDNA or gDNA derived from T cells, B-cell-depleted T cells, or PBMCs. Deeply sampled blood TCRbeta repertoires from subjects exposed to, actively infected with, or recovered from COVID-19 were included in the dataset. Where available, HLA class I and class II types were taken from metadata supplied by the sample provider and were not determined by assay-based typing. The repertoires were made available in a free public database intended to serve as a resource for research on the immune response to SARS-CoV-2. Samples were obtained from the ongoing ImmuneRACE study (first 160 participants) and from 1,200 or so subjects provided by 6 global collaborators.

The CDR3 runs 15 amino acids, cysteine and phenylalanine included. Only CDR3 DNA remains: 45 bases, in frame from the first base. The germline V end is reduced by 6 bases and the J end by 7 bases; junction bases left unmatched: 14. Taken from the germline V gene, the CDR1 and CDR2 loops are SQVTM and ANQGSEA. Each collaborating institution followed its own protocols to collect whole blood in K2EDTA tubes. For TCRbeta analysis, collaborators shipped samples as frozen whole blood, isolated PBMCs, or DNA extracted from either of those sample types. Overall results and qualifications from the work: How much clinical and demographic metadata was included differed by source and by participant, and the metadata was provided uncurated.

This sequence was found in a man in his 60s with active or convalescent COVID-19. In this chain, TRBV29-1 is recombined with TRBJ1-2; 10 central nucleotides agree with TRBD1. The material sequenced was peripheral blood. The CDR3 protein sequence reads: CSVPTTGGWGGGYTF. The bases are TGCAGCGTCCCTACGACAGGGGGCTGGGGTGGTGGCTACACCTTC.